This TCR beta chain was recorded in a study of metastatic and nonmetastatic thyroid tumors. In its sample, this clone was seen many times. Its antigen is not known. MiXCR was used by TCRdb to re-call the PCR reads. The sample records 20,000 to 25,000 clones, about 17% being singletons. The CDR3 sequence is 15 residues long. V gave up 4 bases and J gave up 6 bases; unmatched junction bases: 10. Germline V CDR1 and CDR2: SGHRS, YFSETQ. Thyroid surgery was performed in patients who had received no treatment beforehand. The study's findings and limits: Versus benign nodules, malignant thyroid tumors reportedly had significantly higher TCR beta diversity, in blood and tumor.

What was sequenced was blood. This TCR was recovered from a male donor with papillary thyroid cancer or a benign thyroid nodule (not recorded which). Some clones in this sample may be carry-over from other donors' samples. The chain couples TRBV5-1 to TRBJ2-1; 7 bases agree with TRBD2. The CDR3 loop is CASSRTRVFSNEQFF. Written as DNA, the CDR3 is TGCGCCAGCAGCAGGACTAGGGTATTTTCCAATGAGCAGTTCTTC.